The rows below give T cell receptor beta chains drawn from one sample of a study of blood T cell repertoires in COVID-19. Produced via immunoSEQ multiplex PCR; TCRdb's table is partial and in-frame only. Of roughly 250,000 clones listed, approximately 84% are singletons. Sequencing used peripheral blood. These receptors all come from a man aged 35-49 years with acute or convalescent COVID-19. The CDR3 runs from the conserved cysteine through the conserved F or W. The order of the fields is D gene, clone size, V gene, J gene, CDR3 DNA, CDR3 protein. The D gene is left open where the match is weak. Size tells how often a clone was seen (once, few, many) or the class of an expanded clone, and some rows leave it out.

d_call: NA; clone_size: few; v_call: TRBV12-3/TRBV12-4; j_call: TRBJ2-1; cdr3_nt: TGTGCCAGCAGTTTCGGGTCCGATGAGCAGTTCTTC; cdr3_aa: CASSFGSDEQFF
d_call: NA; clone_size: NA; v_call: TRBV29-1; j_call: TRBJ2-7; cdr3_nt: TGCAGCGTTGAGGGGGCAGACTACGAGCAGTACTTC; cdr3_aa: CSVEGADYEQYF
d_call: NA; clone_size: NA; v_call: TRBV4-1; j_call: TRBJ1-2; cdr3_nt: TGCGCCAGCAGCCATGCTCGTGGTGGCAACTATGGCTACACCTTC; cdr3_aa: CASSHARGGNYGYTF
d_call: TRBD1; clone_size: NA; v_call: TRBV6-4; j_call: TRBJ1-1; cdr3_nt: TGTGCCAGCAGTGACTCTATTCCCGGGACAGGGGAGAACACTGAAGCTTTCTTT; cdr3_aa: CASSDSIPGTGENTEAFF
d_call: TRBD1; clone_size: NA; v_call: TRBV3-1/TRBV3-2; j_call: TRBJ1-3; cdr3_nt: TGTGCCAGCAGCCAAGATAACAGGGGGTCTGGAAACACCATATATTTT; cdr3_aa: CASSQDNRGSGNTIYF
d_call: NA; clone_size: many; v_call: TRBV28; j_call: TRBJ1-6; cdr3_nt: TGTGCCAGCAGTTTTAGGGAAGGACTCTGGTCACCCCTCCACTTT; cdr3_aa: CASSFREGLWSPLHF
d_call: NA; clone_size: NA; v_call: TRBV7-6; j_call: TRBJ2-2; cdr3_nt: TGTGCCAGCAGCTTAGGGTCGGCAGGGGGGACCGGGGAGCTGTTTTTT; cdr3_aa: CASSLGSAGGTGELFF
d_call: TRBD1; clone_size: NA; v_call: TRBV11-2; j_call: TRBJ2-7; cdr3_nt: TGTGCCAGCAGCTTAGCAGCCAGGACAGGGGCCTACGAGCAGTACTTC; cdr3_aa: CASSLAARTGAYEQYF
d_call: NA; clone_size: NA; v_call: TRBV14; j_call: TRBJ2-1; cdr3_nt: TGTGCCAGCAGCATACAGGGTTACAATGAGCAGTTCTTC; cdr3_aa: CASSIQGYNEQFF
d_call: TRBD2; clone_size: NA; v_call: TRBV19; j_call: TRBJ2-7; cdr3_nt: TGTGCCAGTAGTATAGTAGCAAGAGGGGAGGGCGAGCAGTACTTC; cdr3_aa: CASSIVARGEGEQYF
d_call: NA; clone_size: once; v_call: TRBV6-5; j_call: TRBJ2-7; cdr3_nt: TGTGCCAGCAGAGCAGGGATCTACGAGCAGTACTTC; cdr3_aa: CASRAGIYEQYF
d_call: TRBD1; clone_size: NA; v_call: TRBV19; j_call: TRBJ1-4; cdr3_nt: TGTGCCAGTAGTAGTCTTTCAGGGGGCGAAAAACTGTTTTTT; cdr3_aa: CASSSLSGGEKLFF
d_call: TRBD1; clone_size: NA; v_call: TRBV27; j_call: TRBJ2-2; cdr3_nt: TGTGCCAGCAGTTTTCCCACAGGGGGTTCCACCGGGGAGCTGTTTTTT; cdr3_aa: CASSFPTGGSTGELFF
d_call: TRBD2; clone_size: NA; v_call: TRBV4-3; j_call: TRBJ2-3; cdr3_nt: TGCGCCAGCAGCCAAGATCCCCGGGGGGGCCATAGAGATACGCAGTATTTT; cdr3_aa: CASSQDPRGGHRDTQYF
d_call: NA; clone_size: NA; v_call: TRBV7-9; j_call: TRBJ2-1; cdr3_nt: TGTGCCAGCAGCTTAGGTATCAGTTCCTACAATGAGCAGTTCTTC; cdr3_aa: CASSLGISSYNEQFF
d_call: NA; clone_size: NA; v_call: TRBV24-1; j_call: TRBJ2-3; cdr3_nt: TGTGCCACCAGTGATTCTCGAGGGGGACGGACAGATACGCAGTATTTT; cdr3_aa: CATSDSRGGRTDTQYF
d_call: TRBD2; clone_size: once; v_call: TRBV7-2; j_call: TRBJ2-1; cdr3_nt: TGTGCCAGCAGCGCTAGCGGGGGGCTATGGGATGAGCAGTTCTTC; cdr3_aa: CASSASGGLWDEQFF
d_call: TRBD1; clone_size: NA; v_call: TRBV7-6; j_call: TRBJ2-7; cdr3_nt: TGTGCCAGCAGCTCGCGACAGGGGGGCGGCTACGAGCAGTACTTC; cdr3_aa: CASSSRQGGGYEQYF
d_call: TRBD2; clone_size: NA; v_call: TRBV7-2; j_call: TRBJ2-7; cdr3_nt: TGTGCCAGCAGTTTGACTAGCGGGGTCTACGAGCAGTACTTC; cdr3_aa: CASSLTSGVYEQYF
d_call: NA; clone_size: NA; v_call: TRBV5-4; j_call: TRBJ1-6; cdr3_nt: TGTGCCAGCAGCTTGGACGGTGGTTTGAGCTCCTATAATTCACCCCTCCACTTT; cdr3_aa: CASSLDGGLSSYNSPLHF
d_call: NA; clone_size: NA; v_call: TRBV27; j_call: TRBJ1-1; cdr3_nt: TGTGCCACTCAGACAGGCCTACTTAAAGCTTTCTTT; cdr3_aa: CATQTGLLKAFF
d_call: NA; clone_size: NA; v_call: TRBV7-9; j_call: TRBJ2-7; cdr3_nt: TGTGCCAGCAGCTCTGACCGGACACTTACTAATTCCTACGAGCAGTACTTC; cdr3_aa: CASSSDRTLTNSYEQYF
d_call: TRBD1; clone_size: NA; v_call: TRBV9; j_call: TRBJ1-3; cdr3_nt: TGTGCCAGCAGCCCACGGACAGGGGAAGGTGGAAACACCATATATTTT; cdr3_aa: CASSPRTGEGGNTIYF
d_call: TRBD2; clone_size: few; v_call: TRBV6-5; j_call: TRBJ2-7; cdr3_nt: TGTGCCAGCAGTCGACTAGCGGGGGGGATGTACGAGCAGTACTTC; cdr3_aa: CASSRLAGGMYEQYF
d_call: NA; clone_size: few; v_call: TRBV11-2; j_call: TRBJ1-1; cdr3_nt: TGTGCCAGCAGCCAGGACAGTGGAGCTTTCTTT; cdr3_aa: CASSQDSGAFF
d_call: NA; clone_size: NA; v_call: TRBV6-5; j_call: TRBJ1-2; cdr3_nt: TGTGCCAGCAGTCGTGGGGACTTGACCCATGGCTACACCTTC; cdr3_aa: CASSRGDLTHGYTF
d_call: NA; clone_size: NA; v_call: TRBV7-6; j_call: TRBJ1-5; cdr3_nt: TGTGCCAGCAGCTTACCCAAGACAGGAAGCAATCAGCCCCAGCATTTT; cdr3_aa: CASSLPKTGSNQPQHF
d_call: TRBD1; clone_size: once; v_call: TRBV6-2/TRBV6-3; j_call: TRBJ2-7; cdr3_nt: TGTGCCAGCAGTTACCAAGGACAGGGCGGCTACGAGCAGTACTTC; cdr3_aa: CASSYQGQGGYEQYF
d_call: NA; clone_size: NA; v_call: TRBV6-2/TRBV6-3; j_call: TRBJ2-3; cdr3_nt: TGTGCCAGCAGTTCCACAACTACCACTACGCAGTATTTT; cdr3_aa: CASSSTTTTTQYF
d_call: NA; clone_size: NA; v_call: TRBV7-9; j_call: TRBJ1-3; cdr3_nt: TGTGCCAGCAGCTTCAGGGGACCTACCTCTGGAAACACCATATATTTT; cdr3_aa: CASSFRGPTSGNTIYF
d_call: TRBD1; clone_size: NA; v_call: TRBV2; j_call: TRBJ1-6; cdr3_nt: TGTGCCAGCAGCCTTACCGGGACAGGGGGCGTTTCCTATAATTCACCCCTCCACTTT; cdr3_aa: CASSLTGTGGVSYNSPLHF
d_call: NA; clone_size: NA; v_call: TRBV28; j_call: TRBJ1-2; cdr3_nt: TGTGCCAGCAGTCCGACGGGAGCCTGGGCCGGTGGCTACACCTTC; cdr3_aa: CASSPTGAWAGGYTF
d_call: TRBD1; clone_size: NA; v_call: TRBV5-1; j_call: TRBJ1-1; cdr3_nt: TGCGCCAGCAGCGCCCGACAGGGACGGAACACTGAAGCTTTCTTT; cdr3_aa: CASSARQGRNTEAFF
d_call: NA; clone_size: NA; v_call: TRBV5-1; j_call: TRBJ2-5; cdr3_nt: TGCGCCAGCAGCTTGGTAGGGGGAACGGGGGAGACCCAGTACTTC; cdr3_aa: CASSLVGGTGETQYF
d_call: NA; clone_size: NA; v_call: TRBV7-9; j_call: TRBJ2-6; cdr3_nt: TGTGCCAGCAGCGTTTCCCCGGGCAGCGGCTCTGGGGCCAACGTCCTGACTTTC; cdr3_aa: CASSVSPGSGSGANVLTF
d_call: NA; clone_size: NA; v_call: TRBV5-1; j_call: TRBJ1-2; cdr3_nt: TGCGCCAGCAGCTTGGTTACAGCTGGTTCCTATGGCTACACCTTC; cdr3_aa: CASSLVTAGSYGYTF
d_call: TRBD1; clone_size: NA; v_call: TRBV28; j_call: TRBJ1-2; cdr3_nt: TGTGCCAGCAGTTTGGGAACAGGGGGTGCGCTCTATGGCTACACCTTC; cdr3_aa: CASSLGTGGALYGYTF
d_call: NA; clone_size: NA; v_call: TRBV7-6; j_call: TRBJ1-2; cdr3_nt: TGTGCCAGCAGCTTAGCGGGGGGGAGTGGTGGCTACACCTTC; cdr3_aa: CASSLAGGSGGYTF
d_call: TRBD2; clone_size: NA; v_call: TRBV10-1; j_call: TRBJ2-5; cdr3_nt: TGCGCCGCCCCCCCGGTGGCTAGCGGGGGGAAAGGGCAAGAGACCCAGTACTTC; cdr3_aa: CAAPPVASGGKGQETQYF
d_call: NA; clone_size: NA; v_call: TRBV28; j_call: TRBJ1-5; cdr3_nt: TGTGCCAGCAGTTTTTTAGCCGGGGTCAATCAGCCCCAGCATTTT; cdr3_aa: CASSFLAGVNQPQHF
d_call: NA; clone_size: NA; v_call: TRBV4-3; j_call: TRBJ1-2; cdr3_nt: TGCGCCAGCAGCCAAGATCGAGCAGGGCGCAACTATGGCTACACCTTC; cdr3_aa: CASSQDRAGRNYGYTF
d_call: TRBD1; clone_size: NA; v_call: TRBV18; j_call: TRBJ1-1; cdr3_nt: TGTGCCAGCACGTGGACAGGGGGCAACACTGAAGCTTTCTTT; cdr3_aa: CASTWTGGNTEAFF
d_call: NA; clone_size: once; v_call: TRBV4-1; j_call: TRBJ1-1; cdr3_nt: TGCGCCAGCAGCCAAGAGGGGCAGGGCCTAAAAGGGAACACTGAAGCTTTCTTT; cdr3_aa: CASSQEGQGLKGNTEAFF
d_call: TRBD1; clone_size: NA; v_call: TRBV18; j_call: TRBJ1-2; cdr3_nt: TGTGCCAGCTCACCAAAGCAGGGGGCGCCCGACTATGGCTACACCTTC; cdr3_aa: CASSPKQGAPDYGYTF
d_call: TRBD2; clone_size: NA; v_call: TRBV3-1/TRBV3-2; j_call: TRBJ2-1; cdr3_nt: TGTGCCAGCAGCCAAGGCGGGGGGGCCTACAATGAGCAGTTCTTC; cdr3_aa: CASSQGGGAYNEQFF
d_call: NA; clone_size: NA; v_call: TRBV2; j_call: TRBJ2-7; cdr3_nt: TGTGCCAGCAGTGATAGGACAGAGCAGTACTTC; cdr3_aa: CASSDRTEQYF
d_call: NA; clone_size: NA; v_call: TRBV7-9; j_call: TRBJ1-2; cdr3_nt: TGTGCCAGCAGCTTAGTGGGGGGATTTGGCTACACCTTC; cdr3_aa: CASSLVGGFGYTF
d_call: NA; clone_size: once; v_call: TRBV7-2; j_call: TRBJ1-1; cdr3_nt: TGTGCCAGCAACCGAGGAGGAAACACTGAAGCTTTCTTT; cdr3_aa: CASNRGGNTEAFF
d_call: TRBD2; clone_size: NA; v_call: TRBV6-5; j_call: TRBJ2-5; cdr3_nt: TGTGCCAGCAGCGAGGGGACTAGCGGGCTCGAGACCCAGTACTTC; cdr3_aa: CASSEGTSGLETQYF
d_call: TRBD1; clone_size: NA; v_call: TRBV2; j_call: TRBJ1-4; cdr3_nt: TGTGCCAGCAGTGAATACAGGGGCGGGGAAAAACTGTTTTTT; cdr3_aa: CASSEYRGGEKLFF
d_call: NA; clone_size: NA; v_call: TRBV7-9; j_call: TRBJ1-2; cdr3_nt: TGTGCCAGCAGCTCCCAGGCCATCATCTATGGCTACACCTTC; cdr3_aa: CASSSQAIIYGYTF
d_call: TRBD1; clone_size: NA; v_call: TRBV7-6; j_call: TRBJ2-7; cdr3_nt: TGTGCCAGCAGCGCCGACCGACAGGGGACCCCCTACGAGCAGTACTTC; cdr3_aa: CASSADRQGTPYEQYF
d_call: TRBD1; clone_size: once; v_call: TRBV18; j_call: TRBJ2-1; cdr3_nt: TGTGCCAGCTTACCGGGACAGGGGACAAATGAGCAGTTCTTC; cdr3_aa: CASLPGQGTNEQFF
d_call: NA; clone_size: NA; v_call: TRBV3-1/TRBV3-2; j_call: TRBJ1-2; cdr3_nt: TGTGCCAGCAGCTGGGCCGCCAGGGATGGCTACACCTTC; cdr3_aa: CASSWAARDGYTF
d_call: NA; clone_size: NA; v_call: TRBV3-1/TRBV3-2; j_call: TRBJ2-4; cdr3_nt: TGTGCCAGCAGCCAAGATCCCGGACTAGCCAAAAACATTCAGTACTTC; cdr3_aa: CASSQDPGLAKNIQYF